The T cell receptor beta chain described here comes from a study of response to subunit inactivated influenza vaccine. TCRdb re-called the RT-PCR reads with MiXCR, one entry per CDR3 protein. The table records approximately 500,000 distinct CDR3 sequences, around 15% of them present only once. Regarding the study as a whole: Authors proposed each seasonal influenza vaccination draws in few new T cells.

Germline-derived CDR1 and CDR2 are LGHNA and YSLEER. CDR3 length: 13 amino acids. This clonotype showed up many times. Antigen: not known. At one boundary the junction diverges from the germline segment, which might be a read error. This TCR was sampled from a man in his fifties who received an inactivated influenza vaccine. This chain uses TRBV4-3 with TRBJ2-2; a weak D match, TRBD1 (6 bases). The material sequenced was PBMCs from blood, taken approximately 12 days after vaccination. DNA of the CDR3: TGTGCCAGCAGCCAAGGGGGCACCGGGGAGCTGTTTTTT. Amino acids: CASSQGGTGELFF.